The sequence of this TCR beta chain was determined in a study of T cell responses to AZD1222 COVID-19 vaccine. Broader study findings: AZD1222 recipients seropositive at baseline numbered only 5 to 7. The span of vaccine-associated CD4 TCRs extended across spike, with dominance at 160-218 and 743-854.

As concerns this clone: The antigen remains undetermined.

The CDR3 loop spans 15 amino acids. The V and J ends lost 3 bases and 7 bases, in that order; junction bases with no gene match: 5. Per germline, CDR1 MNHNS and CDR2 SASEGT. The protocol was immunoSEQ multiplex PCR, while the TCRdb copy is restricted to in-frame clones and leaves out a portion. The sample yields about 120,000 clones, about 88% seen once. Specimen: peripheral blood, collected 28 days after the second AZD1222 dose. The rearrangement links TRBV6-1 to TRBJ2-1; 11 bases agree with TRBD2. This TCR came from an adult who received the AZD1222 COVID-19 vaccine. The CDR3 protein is CASSDSGGAKNEQFF. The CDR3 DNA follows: TGTGCCAGCAGTGATAGCGGGGGGGCGAAAAATGAGCAGTTCTTC.